This TCR beta chain was profiled in a study of T cells in Graves' hyperthyroidism and ophthalmopathy. General study findings and limits: Model predictions of ophthalmopathy came a median approximately 6 months before onset. Peripheral blood also featured most of the thyroid clonotypes expanded above 0.001. Using 13 V-J features, a model discriminated ophthalmopathy from stable hyperthyroidism.

Amplification yielded TCR beta CDR3 regions, with RNA transcripts as the source. TCR CDR3 underwent first-round RT-PCR with the HTBI primer set. Using its own MiXCR run on the multiplex PCR reads, TCRdb lists one record per CDR3 protein. The top ten clones hold around 44% of a sample with roughly 510,000 distinct CDR3 sequences, 40% to 50% of them seen once. Lactation, pregnancy, other autoimmune disease or uncontrolled infection excluded patients. This clonotype was counted once. Its antigen is still unknown. One base away lies a much larger clone, so this may be a sequencing read error. The clonotype originates from an adult woman with Graves' disease, either hyperthyroidism or ophthalmopathy (not recorded which). The specimen sequenced was peripheral blood or thyroid tissue (not recorded which).

The CDR3 protein is CASNHRDRVHEQYF. In DNA, the CDR3 is TGTGCCAGCAACCACCGGGACAGGGTGCACGAGCAGTACTTC. The chain uses TRBV3-1 and TRBJ2-7, with TRBD1 matching over 9 bases. This CDR3 spans 14 amino acids. With 7 bases clipped from V and 5 bases from J, the junction kept 9 bases outside the gene matches. The germline CDR1 and CDR2 sequences are LGHDT and YNNKEL (reference sequence).